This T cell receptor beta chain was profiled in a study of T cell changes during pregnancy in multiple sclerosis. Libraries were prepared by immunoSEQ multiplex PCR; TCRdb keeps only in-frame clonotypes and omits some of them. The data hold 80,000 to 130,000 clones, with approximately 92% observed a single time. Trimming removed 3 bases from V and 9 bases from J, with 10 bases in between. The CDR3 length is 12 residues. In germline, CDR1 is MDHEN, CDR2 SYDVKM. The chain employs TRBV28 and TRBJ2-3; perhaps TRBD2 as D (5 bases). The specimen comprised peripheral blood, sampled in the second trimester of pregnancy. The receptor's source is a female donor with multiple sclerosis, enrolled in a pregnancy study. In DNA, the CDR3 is TGTGCCAGCAGTTTGGCGGGCAGGACGCAGTATTTT. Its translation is CASSLAGRTQYF. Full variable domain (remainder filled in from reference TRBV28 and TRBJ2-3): DVKVTQSSRYLVKRTGEKVFLECVQDMDHENMFWYRQDPGLGLRLIYFSYDVKMKEKGDIPEGYSVSREKKERFSLILESASTNQTSMYLCASSLAGRTQYFGPGTRLTVL.